This section outlines one T cell receptor beta chain sequence together with its context. Isolation of CD8+ and CD4+ T cells was performed negatively, whereas enrichment of TEMRA cells was done by FACS. Germline trimming cut 6 bases from V and 0 bases from J; bases unmatched to any gene: 9. Germline assignment: CDR1 SNHLY and CDR2 FYNNEI. This CDR3 has 16 amino acids. This specimen belongs to a study of CD8 T cells in Susac syndrome. With random hexamers, roughly 0.5 to 1 ug RNA was reverse transcribed. TCRdb re-derived calls from the immunoSEQ multiplex PCR reads in MiXCR, one entry per CDR3 protein. This table holds around 100,000 distinct CDR3 sequences, approximately 95% found once.

The sample comprised CD8+ T cells from PBMCs. The rearrangement links TRBV2 to TRBJ1-2; 8 bases align to TRBD1. This clonotype was sampled from a human donor with Susac syndrome. CDR3 nucleotides: TGTGCCAGCAGCGGACAGGGAAGAAGGGCTAACTATGGCTACACCTTC. Translated, it gives CASSGQGRRANYGYTF.